Reported below is one T cell receptor (beta chain). Its antigen is still unknown. These data come from a study of T cell responses to AZD1222 COVID-19 vaccine. The study, taken as a whole, reports: Spike-specific TCR depth and breadth grew after two AZD1222 doses.

Germline V lookup: CDR1 SGDLS, CDR2 YYNGEE. The CDR3 runs 15 residues. J gave up 2 bases and V 1 base, and 2 bases lay outside the gene matches. The protocol was immunoSEQ multiplex PCR, while the TCRdb copy is restricted to in-frame clones and leaves out a portion. This sample has around 160,000 clones; about 90% occur once, and the top ten carry around 5.2%. The gene calls are TRBV9 and TRBJ2-5, with 10 bases fitting TRBD2. This material consisted of peripheral blood, taken on day 0 of AZD1222 vaccination. The sequence derives from an adult in good health. The CDR3 loop reads CASSVRAGGQETQYF. CDR3 DNA sequence: TGTGCCAGCAGCGTAAGAGCGGGAGGGCAAGAGACCCAGTACTTC.